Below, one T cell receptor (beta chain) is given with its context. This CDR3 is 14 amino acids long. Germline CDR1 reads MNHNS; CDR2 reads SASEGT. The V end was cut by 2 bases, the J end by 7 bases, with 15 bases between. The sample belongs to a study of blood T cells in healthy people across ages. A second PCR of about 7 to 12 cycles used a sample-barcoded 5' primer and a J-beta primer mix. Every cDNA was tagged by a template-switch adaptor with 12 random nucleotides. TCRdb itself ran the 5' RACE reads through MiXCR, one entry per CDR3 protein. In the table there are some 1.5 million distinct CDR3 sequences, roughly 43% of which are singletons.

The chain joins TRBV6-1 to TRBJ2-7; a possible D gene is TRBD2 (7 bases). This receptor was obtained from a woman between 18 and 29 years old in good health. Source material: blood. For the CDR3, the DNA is TGTGCCAGCAGTGAAAGGGGGGGCGCCCTAGAGCAGTACTTC. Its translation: CASSERGGALEQYF.